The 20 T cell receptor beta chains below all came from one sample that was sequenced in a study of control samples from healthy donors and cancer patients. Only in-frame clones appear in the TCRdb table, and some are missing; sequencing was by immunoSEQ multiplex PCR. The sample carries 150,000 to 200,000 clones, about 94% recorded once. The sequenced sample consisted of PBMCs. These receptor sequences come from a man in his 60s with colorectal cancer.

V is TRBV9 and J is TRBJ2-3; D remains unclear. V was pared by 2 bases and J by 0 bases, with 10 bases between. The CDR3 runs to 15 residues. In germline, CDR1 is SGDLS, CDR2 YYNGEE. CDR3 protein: CASSVHPVSTDTQYF. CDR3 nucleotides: TGTGCCAGCAGCGTGCATCCCGTTAGCACAGATACGCAGTATTTT.

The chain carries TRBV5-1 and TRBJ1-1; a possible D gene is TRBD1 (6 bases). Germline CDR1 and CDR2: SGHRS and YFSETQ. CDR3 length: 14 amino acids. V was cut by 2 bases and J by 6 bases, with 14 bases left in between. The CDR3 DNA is TGCGCCAGCAGCTTAGTCGGCAGGGGTGCTGAAGCTTTCTTT. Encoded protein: CASSLVGRGAEAFF.

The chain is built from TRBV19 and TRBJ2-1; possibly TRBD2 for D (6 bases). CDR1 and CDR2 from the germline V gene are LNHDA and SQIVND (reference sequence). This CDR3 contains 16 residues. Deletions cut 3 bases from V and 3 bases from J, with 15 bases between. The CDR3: CASSILSASVYNEQFF. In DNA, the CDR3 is TGTGCCAGTAGTATCCTATCCGCTAGCGTCTACAATGAGCAGTTCTTC.

This CDR3 is CASSSSGHDTDTQYF. The DNA for the CDR3 is TGCGCCAGCAGCTCCTCGGGACACGACACAGATACGCAGTATTTT. The V and J genes are TRBV5-1 and TRBJ2-3; D is perhaps TRBD1 (6 bases). The CDR3 sequence is 15 residues long. Germline V gene data show CDR1 as SGHRS and CDR2 as YFSETQ. With 3 bases removed from V and 2 bases from J, the gap between germline ends came to 13 bases.

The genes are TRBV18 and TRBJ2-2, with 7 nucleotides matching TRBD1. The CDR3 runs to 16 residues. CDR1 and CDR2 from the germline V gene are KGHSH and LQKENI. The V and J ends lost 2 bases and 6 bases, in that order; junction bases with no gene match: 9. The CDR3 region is CASSPLRGQAAGELFF. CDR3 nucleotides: TGTGCCAGCTCACCATTGAGGGGGCAAGCTGCCGGGGAGCTGTTTTTT.

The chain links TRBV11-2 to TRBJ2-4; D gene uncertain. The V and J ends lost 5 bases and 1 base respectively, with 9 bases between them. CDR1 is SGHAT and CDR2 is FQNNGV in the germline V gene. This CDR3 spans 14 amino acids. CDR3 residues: CASSLELAKNIQYF. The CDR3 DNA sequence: TGTGCCAGCAGCCTCGAGCTGGCCAAAAACATTCAGTACTTC.

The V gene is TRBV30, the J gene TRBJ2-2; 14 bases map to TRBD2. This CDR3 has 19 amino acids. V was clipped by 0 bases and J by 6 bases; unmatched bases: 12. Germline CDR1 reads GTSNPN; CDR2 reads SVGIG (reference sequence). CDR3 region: CAWSVLRLAGGPRAGELFF. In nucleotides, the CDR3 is TGTGCCTGGAGTGTACTTCGACTAGCGGGGGGGCCAAGGGCCGGGGAGCTGTTTTTT.

Written as DNA, the CDR3 is TGTGCCTGGAGTGTATTCGTTGGGCCGGGTGAAAAACTGTTTTTT. Its translation is CAWSVFVGPGEKLFF. The chain uses TRBV30 and TRBJ1-4; D not certain. Germline V gives CDR1 GTSNPN, CDR2 SVGIG (reference sequence). V was shortened by 0 bases and J by 7 bases, with 15 bases between the two germline ends. The CDR3 runs 15 residues. The variable domain in full, completed from reference TRBV30 and TRBJ1-4, reads SQTIHQWPATLVQPVGSPLSLECTVEGTSNPNLYWYRQAAGRGLQLLFYSVGIGQISSEVPQNLSASRPQDRQFILSSKKLLLSDSGFYLCAWSVFVGPGEKLFFGSGTQLSVL.

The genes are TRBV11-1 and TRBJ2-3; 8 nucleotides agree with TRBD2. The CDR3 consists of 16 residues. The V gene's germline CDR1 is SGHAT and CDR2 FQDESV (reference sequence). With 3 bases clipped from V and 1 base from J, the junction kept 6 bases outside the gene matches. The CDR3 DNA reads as TGTGCCAGCAGCTTTATAGCGGGGTGTGGCACAGATACGCAGTATTTT. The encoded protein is CASSFIAGCGTDTQYF.

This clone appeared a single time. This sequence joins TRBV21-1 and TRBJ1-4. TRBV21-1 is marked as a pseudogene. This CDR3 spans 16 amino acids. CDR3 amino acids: CASSNRVWVTNEKLFF. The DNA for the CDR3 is TGTGCCAGCAGCAACCGGGTCTGGGTGACTAATGAAAAACTGTTTTTT.

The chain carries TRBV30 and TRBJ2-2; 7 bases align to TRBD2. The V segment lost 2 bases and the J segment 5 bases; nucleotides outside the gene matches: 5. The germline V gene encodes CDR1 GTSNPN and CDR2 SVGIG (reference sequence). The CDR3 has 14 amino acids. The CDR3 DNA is TGTGCCTGGAGTTGGCAGGGAGGGACCGGGGAGCTGTTTTTT. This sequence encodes CAWSWQGGTGELFF.

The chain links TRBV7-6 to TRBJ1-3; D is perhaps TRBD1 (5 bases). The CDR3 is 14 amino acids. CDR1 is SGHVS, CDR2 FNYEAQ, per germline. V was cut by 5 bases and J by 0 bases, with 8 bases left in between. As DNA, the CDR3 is TGTGCCAGCAGCGGGGGGTTCTCTGGAAACACCATATATTTT. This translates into CASSGGFSGNTIYF. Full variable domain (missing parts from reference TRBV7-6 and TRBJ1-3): GAGVSQSPRYKVTKRGQDVALRCDPISGHVSLYWYRQALGQGPEFLTYFNYEAQQDKSGLPNDRFSAERPEGSISTLTIQRTEQRDSAMYRCASSGGFSGNTIYFGEGSWLTVV.

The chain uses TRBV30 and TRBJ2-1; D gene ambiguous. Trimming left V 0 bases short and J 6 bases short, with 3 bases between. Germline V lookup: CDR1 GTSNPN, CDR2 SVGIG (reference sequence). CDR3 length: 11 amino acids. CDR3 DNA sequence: TGTGCCTGGAGTGTACGCAATGAGCAGTTCTTC. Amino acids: CAWSVRNEQFF.

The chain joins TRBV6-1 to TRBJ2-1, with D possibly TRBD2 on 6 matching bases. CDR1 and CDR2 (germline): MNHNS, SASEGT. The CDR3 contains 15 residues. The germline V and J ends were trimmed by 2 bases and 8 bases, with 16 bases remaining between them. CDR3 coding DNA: TGTGCCAGCAGTGAAACGTGGGGGGTCTGGGATGAGCAGTTCTTC. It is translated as CASSETWGVWDEQFF.

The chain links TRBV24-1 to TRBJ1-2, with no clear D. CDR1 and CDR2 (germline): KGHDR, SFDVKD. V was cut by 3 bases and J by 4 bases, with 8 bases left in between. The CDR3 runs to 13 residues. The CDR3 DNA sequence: TGTGCCACCAGTGATCGGGCCCTCTATGGCTACACCTTC. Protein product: CATSDRALYGYTF.

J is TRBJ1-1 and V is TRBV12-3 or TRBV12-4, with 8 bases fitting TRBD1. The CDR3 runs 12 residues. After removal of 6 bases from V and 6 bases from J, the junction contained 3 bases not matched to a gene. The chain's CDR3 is CASRVGQAEAFF. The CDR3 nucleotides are TGTGCCAGCAGAGTGGGACAGGCTGAAGCTTTCTTT.

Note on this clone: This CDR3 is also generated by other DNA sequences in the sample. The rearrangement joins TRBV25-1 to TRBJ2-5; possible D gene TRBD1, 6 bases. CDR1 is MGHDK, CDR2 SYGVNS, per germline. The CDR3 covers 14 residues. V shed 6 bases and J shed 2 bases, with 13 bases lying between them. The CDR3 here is CASSALRGQETQYF. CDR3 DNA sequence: TGTGCCAGCAGCGCCCTCAGGGGACAAGAGACCCAGTACTTC.

As DNA, the CDR3 is TGTGCCAGTACCCCGGGACAGGGGGGCTCCTACGAGCAGTACTTC. Amino acids: CASTPGQGGSYEQYF. The chain carries TRBV19 and TRBJ2-7, with 11 positions matching TRBD1. The V segment lost 7 bases and the J segment 0 bases; nucleotides outside the gene matches: 5. This CDR3 region has 15 residues. The germline CDR1 and CDR2 sequences are LNHDA and SQIVND (reference sequence). Together with reference TRBV19 and TRBJ2-7, the CDR3 gives the full variable domain: DGGITQSPKYLFRKEGQNVTLSCEQNLNHDAMYWYRQDPGQGLRLIYYSQIVNDFQKGDIAEGYSVSREKKESFPLTVTSAQKNPTAFYLCASTPGQGGSYEQYFGPGTRLTVT.

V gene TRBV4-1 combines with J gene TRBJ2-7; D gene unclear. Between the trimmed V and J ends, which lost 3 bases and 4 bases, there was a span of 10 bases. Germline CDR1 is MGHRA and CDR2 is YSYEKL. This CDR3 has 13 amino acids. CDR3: CASSQVTRYEQYF. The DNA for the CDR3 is TGCGCCAGCAGCCAGGTGACCCGTTACGAGCAGTACTTC.

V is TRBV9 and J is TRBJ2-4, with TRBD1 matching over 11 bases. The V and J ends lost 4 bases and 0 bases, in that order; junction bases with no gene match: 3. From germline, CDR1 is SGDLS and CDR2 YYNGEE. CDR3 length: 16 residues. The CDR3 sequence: CASSPGQGVAKNIQYF. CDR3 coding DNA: TGTGCCAGCAGCCCGGGACAGGGGGTAGCCAAAAACATTCAGTACTTC.